Following are 9 T cell receptor beta chains from one sample sequenced in a study of shared clonotypes between healthy human individuals. Produced via immunoSEQ multiplex PCR; TCRdb's table is partial and in-frame only. This table holds about a million clones, about 75% found once. What was sequenced was memory CD4+ T cells sorted from blood. Subset indicated: CD45RA-negative fraction. The receptors originated from a man younger than 35 in good health.

This chain links TRBV15 with TRBJ2-4, with D unclear. Per the germline V gene, CDR1 is LNHNV and CDR2 is YYDKDF (reference sequence). V was cut by 1 base and J by 0 bases, with 16 bases left in between. CDR3 length: 18 amino acids. The CDR3 nucleotides read TGTGCCACCAGCAGAGGAAGCCCGACGACCTTAGCCAAAAACATTCAGTACTTC. Protein product: CATSRGSPTTLAKNIQYF.

This clone was observed a few times. V and J are TRBV5-8 and TRBJ1-5; D is ambiguous. The germline V and J ends were trimmed by 2 bases and 4 bases, with 10 bases remaining between them. The CDR3 loop spans 14 amino acids. CDR1 is SGHTS and CDR2 is YDEGEE in the germline V gene. CDR3 DNA: TGTGCCAGCAGCTTTGGACGGGAGAATCAGCCCCAGCATTTT. Protein: CASSFGRENQPQHF. The variable domain in full, with the rest retrieved from reference TRBV5-8 and TRBJ1-5, is EAGVTQSPTHLIKTRGQQATLRCSPISGHTSVYWYQQALGLGLQFLLWYDEGEERNRGNFPPRFSGRQFPNYSSELNVNALELEDSALYLCASSFGRENQPQHFGDGTRLSIL.

This rearrangement joins TRBV30 to TRBJ2-5; D is uncertain. Judging by the DNA end, TRBJ2-7 fits better; the J call may be wrong. This CDR3 has 12 amino acids. The germline V gene encodes CDR1 GTSNPN and CDR2 SVGIG (reference sequence). CDR3 nucleotides: TGTGCCTGGAGTGCCCGTCTAGACGAGCAGTACTTC. Protein product: CAWSARLDEQYF.

This clone was seen more than once but under ten times. The chain carries TRBV13 and TRBJ2-3; D may be TRBD2 (6 bases). Germline CDR1 is PRHDT and CDR2 is FYEKMQ (reference sequence). The V gene lost 4 bases and the J gene lost 2 bases, with 10 bases spanning the gap. The CDR3 runs 14 residues. CDR3 amino acids: CASSSGLFTDTQYF. CDR3 nucleotides: TGTGCCAGCAGCTCGGGACTCTTCACAGATACGCAGTATTTT.

The chain is built from TRBV7-8 and TRBJ1-1; D is undetermined. The V gene lost 4 bases and the J gene lost 5 bases, with 11 bases spanning the gap. The CDR3 is made up of 13 amino acids. Germline V gene data show CDR1 as SGHVS and CDR2 as FQNEAQ. The CDR3 DNA follows: TGTGCCAGCAGCTACCAAGCGAGGACTGAAGCTTTCTTT. Protein product: CASSYQARTEAFF.

Remarks on this clone: One junction end does not reproduce the germline sequence, and a read error may be involved. The rearrangement uses TRBV6-5 and TRBJ1-5; 11 nucleotides match TRBD1. The CDR3 has 16 residues. Germline CDR1 MNHEY, CDR2 SVGAGI. DNA of the CDR3: TGTGCCAGCATTTACCGAGGACAGGGGGCCGATCAGCCCCAGCATTTT. It is translated as CASIYRGQGADQPQHF.

This chain joins TRBV5-4 and TRBJ2-5, with TRBD1 matching over 7 bases. Germline V lookup: CDR1 SGHNT, CDR2 YYREEE (reference sequence). The V segment lost 4 bases and the J segment 5 bases; nucleotides outside the gene matches: 11. This CDR3 has 15 residues. The CDR3 region has the DNA TGTGCCAGCAGCCTTACAGGGGTTGAGGACGAGACCCAGTACTTC. The encoded protein is CASSLTGVEDETQYF. The whole variable domain, filled in from reference TRBV5-4 and TRBJ2-5, reads ETGVTQSPTHLIKTRGQQVTLRCSSQSGHNTVSWYQQALGQGPQFIFQYYREEENGRGNFPPRFSGLQFPNYSSELNVNALELDDSALYLCASSLTGVEDETQYFGPGTRLLVL.

The chain is built from TRBV6-5 and TRBJ1-4, with 10 bases fitting TRBD1. The V gene's germline CDR1 is MNHEY and CDR2 SVGAGI. Trimming at V came to 8 bases and at J to 8 bases, leaving 5 bases not matched to a gene. There are 13 residues in the CDR3. For the CDR3, the DNA is TGTGCCAGCGGACAGGGGGACGGGGAAAAACTGTTTTTT. This sequence encodes CASGQGDGEKLFF.

This clone has just a few counts. Other DNA sequences within the sample encode an identical CDR3. The rearrangement joins TRBV5-1 to TRBJ1-2; D is possibly TRBD1 (6 bases). V lost 4 bases and J lost 2, with 9 bases in between. The germline V gene encodes CDR1 SGHRS and CDR2 YFSETQ. This CDR3 spans 13 amino acids. CDR3 bases: TGCGCCAGCAGCCCTACAGGGAACTATGGCTACACCTTC. Translation gives CASSPTGNYGYTF.